Listed here are 23 T cell receptor beta chains from one sample, sequenced in a study of blood T cell repertoires in COVID-19. This table comes from immunoSEQ multiplex PCR, and its TCRdb copy is limited to in-frame clones, with some not included. The sample holds around 250,000 clones; roughly 89% are singletons and the top ten take roughly 0.96%. Sequencing was done on a sample of peripheral blood. The source is a woman between 35 and 50 years old who had recovered from COVID-19.

This chain uses TRBV27 with TRBJ2-1; no clear D gene. Germline CDR1 MNHEY, CDR2 SMNVEV (reference sequence). The V gene lost 0 bases and the J gene lost 0 bases, with 9 bases spanning the gap. The length of the CDR3 is 16 residues. DNA of the CDR3: TGTGCCAGCAGTTTATCCGCGGCTATCTCCTACAATGAGCAGTTCTTC. Its protein product is CASSLSAAISYNEQFF.

The J gene is TRBJ1-4, the V gene TRBV15; tentatively, D is TRBD1 (5 bases). V gave up 3 bases and J gave up 7 bases, with 18 bases separating them. Germline CDR1 LNHNV, CDR2 YYDKDF (reference sequence). This CDR3 is built from 16 residues. CDR3 loop: CATSRGPAESGEKLFF. The CDR3 DNA reads TGTGCCACCAGCAGGGGGCCTGCGGAGTCCGGTGAAAAACTGTTTTTT.

The chain recombines TRBV6-9 with TRBJ2-5; possible D gene TRBD1, 6 bases. Trimming removed 9 bases at V and 0 bases at J, with 17 bases between. This CDR3 comprises 15 residues. Germline V gene sequence: CDR1 MNHGY, CDR2 SVAAGI. CDR3 bases: TGTGCCAGGGATAGAAAACAGGGAAACCAAGAGACCCAGTACTTC. Translating gives CARDRKQGNQETQYF.

The V call is TRBV7-9, the J call TRBJ2-7; D gene uncertain. V was clipped by 1 base and J by 3 bases, with 13 bases between them. Germline-derived CDR1 and CDR2 are SEHNR and FQNEAQ (reference sequence). The CDR3 runs to 15 residues. CDR3: CASSLVISVDYEQYF. CDR3 DNA: TGTGCCAGCAGCTTAGTCATTTCGGTAGACTACGAGCAGTACTTC.

This clone occurred once. The chain employs TRBV24-1 and TRBJ1-4; possible D gene TRBD1, 5 bases. The CDR3 is 12 amino acids. The germline V gene encodes CDR1 KGHDR and CDR2 SFDVKD. V gave up 12 bases and J gave up 8 bases, with 15 bases separating them. The CDR3, as DNA: TGTGCCGACCGGGATGGGGGGGAAAAACTGTTTTTT. Translating gives CADRDGGEKLFF.

The CDR3 DNA reads TGTGCCAGTAGAAGGACAGCCGACTATGGCTACACCTTC. Protein product: CASRRTADYGYTF. This chain connects TRBV19 to TRBJ1-2; possible D gene TRBD1, 6 bases. Germline V gene data show CDR1 as LNHDA and CDR2 as SQIVND (reference sequence). V dropped 6 bases and J dropped 3 bases, with 11 bases sitting between them. This CDR3 has 13 residues.

The CDR3 DNA sequence: TGTGCCAGCAGCGTGGACAGGGCAACAGATACGCAGTATTTT. It encodes CASSVDRATDTQYF. J is TRBJ2-3 and V is TRBV2; 8 positions match TRBD1. V trimming: 6 bases; J trimming: 3 bases; junction bases outside the gene matches: 5. Germline V gene lookup returns CDR1 SNHLY and CDR2 FYNNEI. The CDR3 has 14 residues.

The chain joins TRBV2 to TRBJ1-6, with TRBD1 matching over 10 bases. Trimming removed 6 bases from V and 12 bases from J; junction bases left unmatched: 5. The CDR3 is 13 residues long. The germline gives CDR1 SNHLY, CDR2 FYNNEI. In DNA, the CDR3 is TGTGCCAGCAGAACCGGGACAGGGGAACCCCTCCACTTT. The encoded protein is CASRTGTGEPLHF.

The genes are TRBV7-9 and TRBJ2-3, with D possibly being TRBD2 (5 bases). Between the trimmed V and J ends, which lost 5 bases and 2 bases, there was a span of 14 bases. The germline gives CDR1 SEHNR, CDR2 FQNEAQ (reference sequence). This CDR3 has 15 residues. CDR3 DNA sequence: TGTGCCAGCAGCCTTAGCGTGTCTACCACAGATACGCAGTATTTT. Translation gives CASSLSVSTTDTQYF.

In this sample, this clone turned up a few times. The CDR3 nucleotides are TGTGCCTGGAGTGGACGGGGGACTAGCGGGAGGGCCTACGAGCAGTACTTC. It encodes CAWSGRGTSGRAYEQYF. The chain combines TRBV30 with TRBJ2-7, with 16 bases fitting TRBD2. Germline V gene data show CDR1 as GTSNPN and CDR2 as SVGIG (reference sequence). The CDR3 sequence is 17 residues long. Trimming took 1 base from V and 2 from J; bases not matched to a gene: 5. Combining the CDR3 with reference TRBV30 and TRBJ2-7 gives the whole variable domain SQTIHQWPATLVQPVGSPLSLECTVEGTSNPNLYWYRQAAGRGLQLLFYSVGIGQISSEVPQNLSASRPQDRQFILSSKKLLLSDSGFYLCAWSGRGTSGRAYEQYFGPGTRLTVT.

The chain has TRBV30 and TRBJ1-2; D is ambiguous. The length of the CDR3 is 12 residues. The germline CDR1 and CDR2 sequences are GTSNPN and SVGIG (reference sequence). Trimming pared 0 bases from V and 8 bases from J, leaving 10 bases between. As DNA, the CDR3 is TGTGCCTGGAGTGTATCGGGAGGAGGCTACACCTTC. Amino acid sequence: CAWSVSGGGYTF. The complete variable domain, with remaining parts taken from reference TRBV30 and TRBJ1-2, reads SQTIHQWPATLVQPVGSPLSLECTVEGTSNPNLYWYRQAAGRGLQLLFYSVGIGQISSEVPQNLSASRPQDRQFILSSKKLLLSDSGFYLCAWSVSGGGYTFGSGTRLTVV.

The gene calls are TRBV19 and TRBJ2-7; 8 bases match TRBD1. Germline lookup yields CDR1 LNHDA and CDR2 SQIVND (reference sequence). The CDR3 is 13 residues long. Trimming removed 4 bases from V and 6 bases from J; junction bases left unmatched: 5. The CDR3: CASSTGQGFEQYF. CDR3 nucleotide sequence: TGTGCCAGTAGTACCGGACAGGGTTTCGAGCAGTACTTC.

This sequence joins TRBV7-5 and TRBJ2-1; the tabulated D call, TRBD2, remains unverified against the DNA. TRBV7-5 represents a pseudogene. The CDR3 has 16 residues. This CDR3 is CARSLGYLAAYNEQFF. In DNA form, the CDR3 reads TGTGCCAGAAGCTTAGGTTATCTAGCGGCCTACAATGAGCAGTTCTTC.

The count of this clone is one. The chain carries TRBV9 and TRBJ2-7, with D possibly being TRBD1 (5 bases). Germline V gives CDR1 SGDLS, CDR2 YYNGEE. CDR3 length: 15 residues. V was clipped by 4 bases and J by 4 bases, with 18 bases between them. For the CDR3, the DNA is TGTGCCAGCAGCCTAGGGGTCGAACCAGGATACGAGCAGTACTTC. This sequence encodes CASSLGVEPGYEQYF.

The CDR3 DNA reads TGTGCCAGCAGCAAAGATGCGGACAGGTGGTTGTACGAGCAGTACTTC. Translated, it gives CASSKDADRWLYEQYF. J is TRBJ2-7 and V is TRBV21-1; the table's D gene call, TRBD1, was not cross checked with the DNA. TRBV21-1 is termed a pseudogene. The CDR3 has 16 amino acids.

J is TRBJ2-1 and V is TRBV28; 9 bases line up with TRBD1. Germline assignment: CDR1 MDHEN and CDR2 SYDVKM. V shed 6 bases and J 9 bases; nucleotides not matched to a gene: 6. This CDR3 has 13 residues. Here the CDR3 reads CASRGTGRAEQFF. Here the CDR3 DNA reads TGTGCCAGCAGGGGGACAGGGAGGGCTGAGCAGTTCTTC.

The chain recombines TRBV27 with TRBJ2-3; tentatively, D is TRBD2 (6 bases). This CDR3 has 15 amino acids. V gave up 6 bases and J gave up 0 bases, with 13 bases separating them. Looked up from germline, CDR1 is MNHEY and CDR2 is SMNVEV (reference sequence). CDR3 amino acids: CASSRGTASTDTQYF. CDR3 DNA sequence: TGTGCCAGCAGCCGTGGGACTGCTAGCACAGATACGCAGTATTTT.

This chain links TRBV5-4 with TRBJ2-1; TRBD2 might be the D (6 bases). Trimming took off 4 bases at V and 0 bases at J, with 11 bases between the two ends. Germline-derived CDR1 and CDR2 are SGHNT and YYREEE (reference sequence). The CDR3 spans 15 residues. The CDR3 region has the DNA TGTGCCAGCAGCCGGCGGGGTAGCTCCTACAATGAGCAGTTCTTC. Amino acid sequence: CASSRRGSSYNEQFF.

The genes are TRBV28 and TRBJ1-2, with TRBD1 as a possible D gene (6 bases). V was clipped by 6 bases and J by 8 bases, with 22 bases between them. The CDR3 consists of 15 residues. CDR1 MDHEN and CDR2 SYDVKM come from the germline V gene. CDR3 residues: CASRGGNGWLGGYTF. The DNA of the CDR3 is TGTGCCAGCAGAGGGGGTAACGGTTGGCTCGGAGGCTACACCTTC.

The V gene is TRBV27, the J gene TRBJ1-2; perhaps TRBD1 as D (6 bases). The length of the CDR3 is 14 residues. Germline assignment: CDR1 MNHEY and CDR2 SMNVEV (reference sequence). V lost 4 bases and J 2 bases, leaving 11 bases between the germline ends. CDR3 DNA sequence: TGTGCCAGCAGTTCCCATACAGGGAACTATGGCTACACCTTC. It codes for CASSSHTGNYGYTF.

The CDR3 DNA reads as TGTGCCTGGAGTATAGGGGCGAGCTATGGCTACACCTTC. It yields the protein CAWSIGASYGYTF. The rearrangement uses TRBV30 and TRBJ1-2; D perhaps matches TRBD1 (5 bases). This CDR3 has 13 residues. Germline V gene lookup returns CDR1 GTSNPN and CDR2 SVGIG (reference sequence). Trimming left V 2 bases short and J 4 bases short, with 11 bases between.

The chain uses TRBV27 and TRBJ1-6, with 7 bases matching TRBD1. V lost 3 bases, J lost 10 bases, and 6 bases stayed unmatched. This CDR3 is built from 14 residues. The germline CDR1 and CDR2 sequences are MNHEY and SMNVEV (reference sequence). CDR3 nucleotide sequence: TGTGCCAGCAGTTTGGGGACAGTAGGATCACCCCTCCACTTT. This encodes CASSLGTVGSPLHF.

Concerning this clone: Other DNA sequences in this sample translate to the same CDR3. The V and J genes are TRBV7-9 and TRBJ2-2, with D tentatively TRBD2 (5 bases). CDR3 size: 14 residues. Trimming took 4 bases from V and 1 from J, leaving 7 bases between them. Germline V gives CDR1 SEHNR, CDR2 FQNEAQ (reference sequence). The chain's CDR3 is CASSSGLNTGELFF. The CDR3 bases are TGTGCCAGCAGCTCGGGGTTGAACACCGGGGAGCTGTTTTTT.